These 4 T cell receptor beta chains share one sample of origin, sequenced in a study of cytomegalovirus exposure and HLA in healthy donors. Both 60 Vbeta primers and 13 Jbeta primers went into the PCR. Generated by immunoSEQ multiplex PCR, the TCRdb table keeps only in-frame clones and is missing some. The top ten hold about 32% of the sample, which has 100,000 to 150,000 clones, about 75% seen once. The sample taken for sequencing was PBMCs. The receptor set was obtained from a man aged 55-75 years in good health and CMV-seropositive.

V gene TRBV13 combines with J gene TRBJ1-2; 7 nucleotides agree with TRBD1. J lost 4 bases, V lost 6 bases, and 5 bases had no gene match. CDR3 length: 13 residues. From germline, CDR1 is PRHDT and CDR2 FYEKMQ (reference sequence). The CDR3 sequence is CASSEGDSYGYTF. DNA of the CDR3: TGTGCCAGCAGTGAGGGGGACAGCTATGGCTACACCTTC.

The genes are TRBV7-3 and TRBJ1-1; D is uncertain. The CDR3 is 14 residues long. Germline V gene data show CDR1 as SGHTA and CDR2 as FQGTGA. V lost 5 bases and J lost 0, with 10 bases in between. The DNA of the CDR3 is TGTGCCAGCAGCCCCTACACAGTGAACACTGAAGCTTTCTTT. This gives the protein CASSPYTVNTEAFF.

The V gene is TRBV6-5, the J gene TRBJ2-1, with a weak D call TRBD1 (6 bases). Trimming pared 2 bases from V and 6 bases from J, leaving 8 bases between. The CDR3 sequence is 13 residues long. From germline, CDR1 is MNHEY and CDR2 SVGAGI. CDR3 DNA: TGTGCCAGCAGTTACGTCAGGGGCAATGAGCAGTTCTTC. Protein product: CASSYVRGNEQFF.

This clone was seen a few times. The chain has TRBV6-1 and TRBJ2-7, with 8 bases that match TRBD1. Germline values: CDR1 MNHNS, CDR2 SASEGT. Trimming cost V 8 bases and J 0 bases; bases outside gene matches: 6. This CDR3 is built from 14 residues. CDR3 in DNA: TGTGCCAGCGGTACAGGGGGGAGCTCCTACGAGCAGTACTTC. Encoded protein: CASGTGGSSYEQYF.